The entry that follows covers one T cell receptor (beta chain) sequence. The antigen remains undetermined. Some clones are missing from TCRdb's copy, which holds only in-frame ones; the method was immunoSEQ multiplex PCR. The sample lists tens of thousands of clones, around 89% occurring once. This record comes from a study of OX40 agonist ivuxolimab in advanced cancers. Study overall: Cancers in dose escalation were hepatocellular, melanoma, renal cell and head and neck. Study-wide findings and caveats: At 0.1 to 3.0 mg/kg, clonal expansion of CD4+ and CD8+ blood T cells had occurred by week 6. Patients who responded partially at 0.1-3.0 mg/kg showed clonal expansion ranking among the lowest.

Peripheral blood came from all dose cohorts at three timepoints. CDR3 length: 14 amino acids. Per germline, CDR1 SGHRS and CDR2 YFSETQ. The ends were cut back, 4 bases at V and 0 bases at J, with 9 bases in the middle. V gene TRBV5-1 combines with J gene TRBJ2-3, with D unclear. The sequence was obtained from an adult with an advanced solid tumor such as melanoma, head and neck, liver or kidney cancer. The sample consisted of CD4+ or CD8+ T cells sorted from blood, taken in a trial of the OX40 agonist ivuxolimab. DNA for the CDR3: TGCGCCAGCAGCCCGGAGTGGAGCACAGATACGCAGTATTTT. Protein sequence: CASSPEWSTDTQYF.